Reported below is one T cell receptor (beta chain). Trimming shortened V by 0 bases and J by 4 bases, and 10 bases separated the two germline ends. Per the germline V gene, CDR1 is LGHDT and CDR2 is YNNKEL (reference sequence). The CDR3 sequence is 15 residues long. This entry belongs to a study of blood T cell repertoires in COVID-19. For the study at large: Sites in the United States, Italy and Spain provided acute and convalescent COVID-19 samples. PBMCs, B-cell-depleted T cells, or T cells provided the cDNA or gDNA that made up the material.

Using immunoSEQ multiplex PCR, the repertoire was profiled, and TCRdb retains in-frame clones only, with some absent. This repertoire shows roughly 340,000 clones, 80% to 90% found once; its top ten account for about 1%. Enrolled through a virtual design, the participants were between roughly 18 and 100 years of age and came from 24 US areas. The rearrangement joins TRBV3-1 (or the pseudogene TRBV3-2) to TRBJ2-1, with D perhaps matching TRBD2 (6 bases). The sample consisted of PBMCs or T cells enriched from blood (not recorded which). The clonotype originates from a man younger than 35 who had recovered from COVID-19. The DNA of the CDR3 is TGTGCCAGCAGCCAAGATGGAGGGTCTTACAATGAGCAGTTCTTC. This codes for CASSQDGGSYNEQFF.